A selection of T cell receptor beta chains follows, all from one sample in a study of shared clonotypes between healthy human individuals. Clones were sequenced by immunoSEQ multiplex PCR, and TCRdb holds only the in-frame ones, with some missing. The data show about 2.4 million clones, with 80% to 95% seen just once and about 0.39% held by the top ten. Specimen: naive CD4+ T cells from PBMCs. These receptors all come from a man between 18 and 35 years old in good health. Some clones in this sample may be carry-over from other donors' samples. CDR3s include the opening cysteine and the closing phenylalanine or tryptophan. Fields, in order: D gene, V gene, clone size, J gene, CDR3 DNA, CDR3 protein. A D gene is named only where the DNA matches it firmly. Clone size is not always given. Where it is, it says once, few, many or a class for expanded clones.

D gene: .; V gene: TRBV7-8; clone size: .; J gene: TRBJ1-1; CDR3 DNA: TGTGCCAGCAGCTCAAATACACTGAACACTGAAGCTTTCTTT; CDR3 protein: CASSSNTLNTEAFF
D gene: .; V gene: TRBV15; clone size: .; J gene: TRBJ1-2; CDR3 DNA: TGTGCCACCAGCAGCGCCAGGGCCGCAAACTATGGCTACACCTTC; CDR3 protein: CATSSARAANYGYTF
D gene: TRBD2; V gene: TRBV28; clone size: .; J gene: TRBJ2-1; CDR3 DNA: TGTGCCAGCAGTTCCCCGGGCGGGAGCGTTAATGAGCAGTTCTTC; CDR3 protein: CASSSPGGSVNEQFF
D gene: TRBD1; V gene: TRBV19; clone size: .; J gene: TRBJ2-1; CDR3 DNA: TGTGCCAGTAGAAGGACAGGGGGAACACGGAATGAGCAGTTCTTC; CDR3 protein: CASRRTGGTRNEQFF
D gene: TRBD2; V gene: TRBV28; clone size: few; J gene: TRBJ2-7; CDR3 DNA: TGTGCCAGCCAATCAAGCGGGACGTCTTACGAGCAGTACTTC; CDR3 protein: CASQSSGTSYEQYF
D gene: TRBD2; V gene: TRBV9; clone size: once; J gene: TRBJ2-1; CDR3 DNA: TGTGCCAGCAGTCAGACTAGCGGGGGATACAATGAGCAGTTCTTC; CDR3 protein: CASSQTSGGYNEQFF
D gene: TRBD2; V gene: TRBV6-5; clone size: .; J gene: TRBJ2-7; CDR3 DNA: TGTGCCAGCAGGCGAGCGGGAGGGGCCTACGAGCAGTACTTC; CDR3 protein: CASRRAGGAYEQYF
D gene: TRBD1; V gene: TRBV29-1; clone size: .; J gene: TRBJ2-5; CDR3 DNA: TGCAGCGTTGCCGGTCGGCAGGGGGCAGGGGAGACCCAGTACTTC; CDR3 protein: CSVAGRQGAGETQYF
D gene: .; V gene: TRBV5-1; clone size: once; J gene: TRBJ2-7; CDR3 DNA: TGCGCCAGCAGCTTGGCCCAGGGGAGCTCCTACGAGCAGTACTTC; CDR3 protein: CASSLAQGSSYEQYF
D gene: TRBD1; V gene: TRBV18; clone size: .; J gene: TRBJ2-1; CDR3 DNA: TGTGCCAGCTCACCACAACGGGGTGGACAGGGCTACAATGAGCAGTTCTTC; CDR3 protein: CASSPQRGGQGYNEQFF
D gene: .; V gene: TRBV5-1; clone size: .; J gene: TRBJ2-3; CDR3 DNA: TGCGCCAGCAGCTACGACAGGTTGCCGGATACGCAGTATTTT; CDR3 protein: CASSYDRLPDTQYF
D gene: TRBD2; V gene: TRBV7-2; clone size: .; J gene: TRBJ2-3; CDR3 DNA: TGTGCCAGCAGCCCGGGACTAGCGGGAGCGACAGATACGCAGTATTTT; CDR3 protein: CASSPGLAGATDTQYF
D gene: TRBD1; V gene: TRBV2; clone size: .; J gene: TRBJ1-5; CDR3 DNA: TGTGCCGCACGCAGGGGGCTCGGCAATCAGCCCCAGCATTTT; CDR3 protein: CAARRGLGNQPQHF
D gene: .; V gene: TRBV7-8; clone size: .; J gene: TRBJ2-3; CDR3 DNA: TGTGCCAGCAGCTTAGATACGCAGTATTTT; CDR3 protein: CASSLDTQYF
D gene: TRBD2; V gene: TRBV11-2; clone size: .; J gene: TRBJ2-7; CDR3 DNA: TGTGCCAGCAGCCGAAAAGCGGGACTCTACGAGCAGTACTTC; CDR3 protein: CASSRKAGLYEQYF
D gene: .; V gene: TRBV7-9; clone size: .; J gene: TRBJ1-2; CDR3 DNA: TGTGCCAGCAGCTTAGAAGCCAGAGGGAGCTATGGCTACACCTTC; CDR3 protein: CASSLEARGSYGYTF
D gene: .; V gene: TRBV9; clone size: .; J gene: TRBJ1-3; CDR3 DNA: TGTGCCAGCAGCGTAGGTTCTGGGGGAAACACCATATATTTT; CDR3 protein: CASSVGSGGNTIYF
D gene: TRBD2; V gene: TRBV6-5; clone size: .; J gene: TRBJ2-5; CDR3 DNA: TGTGCCAGCAGTGGTAGCGGGAGAGGGGAGACCCAGTACTTC; CDR3 protein: CASSGSGRGETQYF
D gene: .; V gene: TRBV5-1; clone size: .; J gene: TRBJ2-2; CDR3 DNA: TGCGCCAGCAACCTTTGGGGAGCGAACACCGGGGAGCTGTTTTTT; CDR3 protein: CASNLWGANTGELFF
D gene: .; V gene: TRBV18; clone size: .; J gene: TRBJ1-1; CDR3 DNA: TGTGCCAGCTCAGGGTTGTTATCCATGAACACTGAAGCTTTCTTT; CDR3 protein: CASSGLLSMNTEAFF
D gene: .; V gene: TRBV5-6; clone size: .; J gene: TRBJ2-6; CDR3 DNA: TGTGCCAGCAGACCAGGGGTCTCTGGGGCCAACGTCCTGACTTTC; CDR3 protein: CASRPGVSGANVLTF
D gene: TRBD2; V gene: TRBV10-1; clone size: .; J gene: TRBJ2-2; CDR3 DNA: TGCGCCAGCAGTGAGGAGGTTCGAGCGGGAGTACGGACCGGGGAGCTGTTTTTT; CDR3 protein: CASSEEVRAGVRTGELFF
D gene: .; V gene: TRBV11-3; clone size: .; J gene: TRBJ2-1; CDR3 DNA: TGTGCCAGCAGCCCTGACAGTTATAATGAGCAGTTCTTC; CDR3 protein: CASSPDSYNEQFF
D gene: .; V gene: TRBV25-1; clone size: once; J gene: TRBJ2-1; CDR3 DNA: TGTGCCAGCAGTGGCCGGGATTGGACAGATGAGCAGTTCTTC; CDR3 protein: CASSGRDWTDEQFF
D gene: .; V gene: TRBV9; clone size: .; J gene: TRBJ2-7; CDR3 DNA: TGTGCCAGCAGCACCCACCAGGTGAGCTCCTACGAGCAGTACTTC; CDR3 protein: CASSTHQVSSYEQYF
D gene: .; V gene: TRBV7-3; clone size: .; J gene: TRBJ2-2; CDR3 DNA: TGTGCCAGCAGCTCGCCGACAGCCGCCGGGGAGCTGTTTTTT; CDR3 protein: CASSSPTAAGELFF
D gene: .; V gene: TRBV27; clone size: .; J gene: TRBJ2-1; CDR3 DNA: TGTGCCAGCAGTTTGTCTGGGATCTACAATGAGCAGTTCTTC; CDR3 protein: CASSLSGIYNEQFF
D gene: TRBD2; V gene: TRBV7-3; clone size: .; J gene: TRBJ2-7; CDR3 DNA: TGTGCCAGCAGCTTAGGCAGTCGACTAGCGGGGTTCGAGCAGTACTTC; CDR3 protein: CASSLGSRLAGFEQYF
D gene: .; V gene: TRBV6-6; clone size: .; J gene: TRBJ2-6; CDR3 DNA: TGTGCCAGCAGTCCACCTGGGGCCAACGTCCTGACTTTC; CDR3 protein: CASSPPGANVLTF
D gene: .; V gene: TRBV7-2; clone size: .; J gene: TRBJ1-5; CDR3 DNA: TGTGCCAGCAGCTTACTACCCGGCCAGCCCCAGCATTTT; CDR3 protein: CASSLLPGQPQHF
D gene: .; V gene: TRBV6-4; clone size: .; J gene: TRBJ2-3; CDR3 DNA: TGTGCCAGCAGACGAGAATTTACAGGAGATACGCAGTATTTT; CDR3 protein: CASRREFTGDTQYF
D gene: TRBD2; V gene: TRBV7-8; clone size: .; J gene: TRBJ2-1; CDR3 DNA: TGTGCCAGCAGCACGTCTAGCGGGAGGACCATATATGAGCAGTTCTTC; CDR3 protein: CASSTSSGRTIYEQFF
D gene: .; V gene: TRBV5-4; clone size: .; J gene: TRBJ1-2; CDR3 DNA: TGTGCGCTGGGGGCGGATACTAACTATGGCTACACCTTC; CDR3 protein: CALGADTNYGYTF
D gene: .; V gene: TRBV5-4; clone size: .; J gene: TRBJ2-1; CDR3 DNA: TGTGCCAGCAGCTTGCGGGCGAGTGAGCAGTTCTTC; CDR3 protein: CASSLRASEQFF
D gene: .; V gene: TRBV7-3; clone size: .; J gene: TRBJ2-5; CDR3 DNA: TGTGCCAGCAGTAAAGGGGAGTTAGGGTCCCAAGAGACCCAGTACTTC; CDR3 protein: CASSKGELGSQETQYF
D gene: TRBD2; V gene: TRBV28; clone size: .; J gene: TRBJ2-7; CDR3 DNA: TGTGCCAGCAGGCCAGCGGGAGGGGGCCTATACGAGCAGTACTTC; CDR3 protein: CASRPAGGGLYEQYF
D gene: .; V gene: TRBV29-1; clone size: .; J gene: TRBJ1-5; CDR3 DNA: TGCAGCGGCCCGGGGCGAGGTCAGTCCCAGCATTTT; CDR3 protein: CSGPGRGQSQHF
D gene: .; V gene: TRBV11-2; clone size: .; J gene: TRBJ1-5; CDR3 DNA: TGTGCCAGCAGCTTAGGGGGAGGGGGGGCCCAGCATTTT; CDR3 protein: CASSLGGGGAQHF
D gene: .; V gene: TRBV7-2; clone size: .; J gene: TRBJ2-1; CDR3 DNA: TGTGCCAGCAGCTCCCCGACTAGAAACAAAAATGAGCAGTTCTTC; CDR3 protein: CASSSPTRNKNEQFF
D gene: TRBD1; V gene: TRBV5-4; clone size: .; J gene: TRBJ2-1; CDR3 DNA: TGTGCCAGCAGCCTGGACAGGGGAGGTTACAATGAGCAGTTCTTC; CDR3 protein: CASSLDRGGYNEQFF
D gene: .; V gene: TRBV10-3; clone size: .; J gene: TRBJ2-7; CDR3 DNA: TGTGCCATCAGTACGGGACTCTCCTACGAGCAGTACTTC; CDR3 protein: CAISTGLSYEQYF
D gene: .; V gene: TRBV6-6; clone size: .; J gene: TRBJ1-4; CDR3 DNA: TGTGCCAGCAACTCAGCGGCCGACCTAACTAATGAAAAACTGTTTTTT; CDR3 protein: CASNSAADLTNEKLFF
D gene: .; V gene: TRBV2; clone size: once; J gene: TRBJ2-7; CDR3 DNA: TGTGCCAGCAGTGCTTTGGGATATACGATGACCTACGAGCAGTACTTC; CDR3 protein: CASSALGYTMTYEQYF
D gene: TRBD2; V gene: TRBV28; clone size: .; J gene: TRBJ2-3; CDR3 DNA: TGTGCCTCTCGGACTAGCGGGAGATTTAGGGCTAGCACAGATACGCAGTATTTT; CDR3 protein: CASRTSGRFRASTDTQYF
D gene: .; V gene: TRBV5-1; clone size: .; J gene: TRBJ2-2; CDR3 DNA: TGCGCCAGCAGCTTAGGCCGCCCGCTCGCGAACACCGGGGAGCTGTTTTTT; CDR3 protein: CASSLGRPLANTGELFF
D gene: .; V gene: TRBV9; clone size: .; J gene: TRBJ2-2; CDR3 DNA: TGTGCCAGCAGTGATAGAGTGATTAACACCGGGGAGCTGTTTTTT; CDR3 protein: CASSDRVINTGELFF
D gene: TRBD2; V gene: TRBV28; clone size: .; J gene: TRBJ2-7; CDR3 DNA: TGTGCCAGCAGGCCGGGGGGGAGGAGGTACGAGCAGTACTTC; CDR3 protein: CASRPGGRRYEQYF
D gene: .; V gene: TRBV6-6; clone size: .; J gene: TRBJ2-3; CDR3 DNA: TGTGCCGCGGGGGCGTATCCGCAGTATTTT; CDR3 protein: CAAGAYPQYF
D gene: TRBD2; V gene: TRBV5-1; clone size: .; J gene: TRBJ2-5; CDR3 DNA: TGCGCCAGCACACTAGCGGGAGATGTAGAGACCCAGTACTTC; CDR3 protein: CASTLAGDVETQYF
D gene: TRBD2; V gene: TRBV7-2; clone size: once; J gene: TRBJ2-4; CDR3 DNA: TGTGCCAGCAGCCCCCTTAGAAGCGGGAGGGGTAGAAACATTCAGTACTTC; CDR3 protein: CASSPLRSGRGRNIQYF
D gene: .; V gene: TRBV27; clone size: .; J gene: TRBJ2-2; CDR3 DNA: TGTGCCAGCAGTTTATCGGGGGCAGGGCGCACCGGGGAGCTGTTTTTT; CDR3 protein: CASSLSGAGRTGELFF
D gene: TRBD2; V gene: TRBV7-2; clone size: .; J gene: TRBJ2-3; CDR3 DNA: TGTGCCAGCAGCCTAGCGGGAGTGGGGGGACAGACCCGTACGCAGTATTTT; CDR3 protein: CASSLAGVGGQTRTQYF
D gene: .; V gene: TRBV4-1; clone size: .; J gene: TRBJ1-4; CDR3 DNA: TGCGCCAGCAGCCAAGATCAAGTCAGAACTAATGAAAAACTGTTTTTT; CDR3 protein: CASSQDQVRTNEKLFF
D gene: .; V gene: TRBV28; clone size: .; J gene: TRBJ2-2; CDR3 DNA: TGTGCCAGCATTCCCCCCTTTGGTGGGAACACCGGGGAGCTGTTTTTT; CDR3 protein: CASIPPFGGNTGELFF
D gene: TRBD1; V gene: TRBV7-9; clone size: .; J gene: TRBJ2-5; CDR3 DNA: TGTGCCAGCAGCTGGGACAGGGGGCCGGGAGAGACCCAGTACTTC; CDR3 protein: CASSWDRGPGETQYF
D gene: TRBD1; V gene: TRBV19; clone size: once; J gene: TRBJ2-1; CDR3 DNA: TGTGCCACAGGGGACAGTCCCTACAATGAGCAGTTCTTC; CDR3 protein: CATGDSPYNEQFF
D gene: TRBD1; V gene: TRBV29-1; clone size: .; J gene: TRBJ1-5; CDR3 DNA: TGCAGCGTTGTAGGGGGACAGAATCAGCCCCAGCATTTT; CDR3 protein: CSVVGGQNQPQHF
D gene: .; V gene: TRBV18; clone size: .; J gene: TRBJ2-5; CDR3 DNA: TGTGCCAGCTCACCACGCTCTGAAGAGACCCAGTACTTC; CDR3 protein: CASSPRSEETQYF
D gene: TRBD2; V gene: TRBV4-1; clone size: .; J gene: TRBJ2-7; CDR3 DNA: TGCGCCAGCAGCCAACCTGGGACTAGCTACGAGCAGTACTTC; CDR3 protein: CASSQPGTSYEQYF
D gene: TRBD1; V gene: TRBV19; clone size: .; J gene: TRBJ2-1; CDR3 DNA: TGTGCCAGTAGTAGGTTGTGGACAGGGGATTGGAATGAGCAGTTCTTC; CDR3 protein: CASSRLWTGDWNEQFF